This T cell receptor (beta chain) originates from a study of T cells after yellow fever vaccination. TCRdb analysed the 5' RACE reads with MiXCR anew, one entry per CDR3 protein. The sample records approximately 510,000 distinct CDR3 sequences, 21% being singletons. CDR1 is MNHNS and CDR2 is SASEGT in the germline V gene. The CDR3 is 13 amino acids. Trimming removed 7 bases from V and 0 bases from J, with 9 bases in between. This clonotype appeared a few times. The source of this sequence is a man aged 18 to 30 who received the YFV17D yellow fever vaccine. Source: PBMCs, taken 20 to 25 days after the first yellow fever vaccination. This sequence joins TRBV6-1 and TRBJ1-1; D remains unclear. Here the CDR3 reads CASTRSMNTEAFF. The CDR3 nucleotides read TGTGCCAGCACCAGATCCATGAACACTGAAGCTTTCTTT.